The 13 T cell receptor beta chains given below trace back to one sample, sequenced in a study of identical twins. TCRdb reprocessed the 5' RACE reads with MiXCR, giving one entry per CDR3 protein. In the table there are a few hundred thousand distinct CDR3 sequences, 9.6% of which are singletons. This sample also belongs to another study, concerning yellow fever vaccine responses in identical twins.

The sequenced material came from PBMCs. The source of these receptors is a young woman in good health.

The chain links TRBV4-3 to TRBJ2-6; D could derive from TRBD1 or TRBD2 (5 bases each). Trimming shortened V by 4 bases and J by 1 base, and 17 bases separated the two germline ends. Germline CDR1 is LGHNA and CDR2 is YSLEER. The CDR3 runs 18 residues. The CDR3: CASSPWLGRVSGANVLTF. The CDR3 coding sequence is TGCGCCAGCAGCCCGTGGTTGGGGCGGGTGTCTGGGGCCAACGTCCTGACTTTC.

This clonotype has more than one count but fewer than ten. The chain joins TRBV15 to TRBJ2-1; 8 positions agree with TRBD1. V gave up 5 bases and J gave up 7 bases; unmatched junction bases: 16. The CDR3 runs 17 residues. Germline CDR1 reads LNHNV; CDR2 reads YYDKDF (reference sequence). The CDR3 sequence is CATSRRQGSLGANEQFF. The DNA of the CDR3 is TGTGCCACCAGCCGACGACAGGGGTCACTAGGAGCTAATGAGCAGTTCTTC.

A few counts support this clonotype. The chain carries TRBV7-3 and TRBJ2-4; 8 bases match TRBD1. The ends lost 5 bases at V and 2 bases at J; junction bases unmatched: 5. This CDR3 spans 15 amino acids. The germline gives CDR1 SGHTA, CDR2 FQGTGA. The CDR3 DNA sequence: TGTGCCAGCAGCGCAGACAGGGGAACCAAAAACATTCAGTACTTC. Encoded protein: CASSADRGTKNIQYF.

This clonotype was seen more than once but under ten times. The chain links TRBV29-1 to TRBJ2-1, with no clear D. Germline lookup yields CDR1 SQVTM and CDR2 ANQGSEA. Between the trimmed V and J ends, which lost 3 bases and 7 bases, there was a span of 16 bases. CDR3 length equals 14 residues. The CDR3: CSVEPSDLENEQFF. In DNA, the CDR3 is TGCAGCGTTGAGCCCTCTGATCTGGAGAATGAGCAGTTCTTC.

This clonotype was counted only a few times. The chain recombines TRBV11-2 with TRBJ2-5; TRBD2 matches at 10 bases. Per germline, CDR1 SGHAT and CDR2 FQNNGV. The CDR3 is made up of 16 amino acids. Trimming cost V 3 bases and J 5 bases; bases outside gene matches: 9. The CDR3 sequence: CASSLGAGGKDETQYF. In DNA, the CDR3 is TGTGCCAGCAGCTTGGGAGCGGGAGGGAAGGATGAGACCCAGTACTTC.

This clonotype was picked up a small number of times. The CDR3: CASSDAASGTSRDTQYF. The CDR3 nucleotides are TGTGCCAGCAGTGATGCAGCTAGCGGGACCTCCCGTGATACCCAGTACTTC. The V call is TRBV25-1, the J call TRBJ2-5; 9 bases agree with TRBD2. The CDR3 consists of 17 residues. V dropped 3 bases and J dropped 8; count of bases not matched to a gene: 16. CDR1 and CDR2 from the germline V gene are MGHDK and SYGVNS.

There are a few counts of this clonotype. This sequence joins TRBV4-2 and TRBJ2-1; possible D gene TRBD1, 6 bases. The CDR3 sequence is 15 residues long. Germline CDR1 reads LGHNA; CDR2 reads YNFKEQ. Trimming took 2 bases from V and 3 from J, leaving 11 bases between them. The CDR3 region is CASSQKKDSYNEQFF. In nucleotides, the CDR3 is TGTGCCAGCAGCCAAAAAAAGGACAGCTACAATGAGCAGTTCTTC.

About this clonotype itself: The junction shows a germline mismatch at one end, possibly a read error. V gene TRBV20-1 combines with J gene TRBJ2-3; 10 positions agree with TRBD2. The CDR3 spans 19 residues. Looked up from germline, CDR1 is DFQATT and CDR2 is SNEGSKA (reference sequence). The CDR3 protein is CCARDLGITGTSDVDTQYF. CDR3 DNA sequence: TGCTGTGCTAGAGATCTGGGCATCACCGGGACTAGCGATGTAGATACGCAGTATTTT.

This chain connects TRBV28 to TRBJ2-7, with 11 bases matching TRBD2. There are 12 residues in the CDR3. Germline V gene sequence: CDR1 MDHEN, CDR2 SYDVKM. V lost 6 bases, J lost 10 bases, and 5 bases stayed unmatched. The CDR3 DNA sequence: TGTGCCAGCAGACGTACTAGCGGGGGACAGTACTTC. This gives the protein CASRRTSGGQYF.

This clonotype has a handful of counts. The V and J genes are TRBV6-1 and TRBJ2-1, with TRBD2 matching 12 bases. This CDR3 comprises 16 residues. V lost 8 bases, J lost 7 bases, and 12 bases stayed unmatched. Germline CDR1 reads MNHNS; CDR2 reads SASEGT. The CDR3 DNA is TGTGCCAGCTCCCGCCTTCTAGCGGGAGGGATGAATGAGCAGTTCTTC. Amino acids: CASSRLLAGGMNEQFF.

This clonotype showed up many times. This chain connects TRBV7-9 to TRBJ2-1; a possible D gene is TRBD2 (6 bases). Trimming stripped 6 bases from V and 3 bases from J, with 9 bases between. CDR1 and CDR2 from the germline V gene are SEHNR and FQNEAQ (reference sequence). The CDR3 has 13 amino acids. The CDR3 here is CASSLDYYNEQFF. CDR3 in DNA: TGTGCCAGCAGTTTGGACTACTACAATGAGCAGTTCTTC.

In the case of this clonotype: This may come from a read error, since a much larger clone is one base off. This chain links TRBV7-6 with TRBJ1-1; maybe TRBD1 (6 bases). Trimming pared 3 bases from V and 4 bases from J, leaving 9 bases between. Germline CDR1 and CDR2: SGHVS and FNYEAQ. The CDR3 spans 13 residues. The CDR3, as DNA: TGTGCCAGCAGCTTCGCAGGGGCCACTGAAGCTTTCTTT. Protein: CASSFAGATEAFF.

This clonotype was seen a few times. This sequence joins TRBV29-1 and TRBJ2-1; 9 bases line up with TRBD1. The V gene end was trimmed by 7 bases and the J gene end by 2 bases; junction bases not matched to a gene: 6. CDR3 length equals 14 residues. The germline V gene has CDR1 SQVTM and CDR2 ANQGSEA. The CDR3 DNA reads as TGCAGCGCCCGGGACAGGGTCGCCTACAATGAGCAGTTCTTC. Translation gives CSARDRVAYNEQFF.